This TCR beta chain was recovered during a study of cytomegalovirus exposure and HLA in healthy donors. This clone was detected only once. The antigen remains undetermined. CDR3 length: 22 residues. Per the germline V gene, CDR1 is KGHSH and CDR2 is LQKENI. V dropped 3 bases and J dropped 4 bases, with 33 bases sitting between them. Overall study findings and caveats: Testing in vitro showed a few CMV-associated chains specific for CMV antigens. Most TCR sequences were uncommon, yet certain public TCRs appeared in many donors.

Both 60 Vbeta primers and 13 Jbeta primers went into the PCR. Some clones are missing from TCRdb's copy, which holds only in-frame ones; the method was immunoSEQ multiplex PCR. The sample includes 75,000 to 100,000 clones, about 78% of them seen just once. The sequenced sample was PBMCs. The sequence derives from a middle-aged man in good health and CMV-seronegative. The chain has TRBV18 and TRBJ2-2; TRBD1 might be the D (5 bases). The CDR3 protein is CASSPRATHENRCPRLTGELFF. DNA for the CDR3: TGTGCCAGCTCACCGAGAGCAACGCACGAAAACAGGTGCCCTCGGCTCACCGGGGAGCTGTTTTTT.